This T cell receptor (beta chain) appears in the sequencing data of a study of molecular identifiers for immune sequencing clone quantification. Study overall: Replicate experiments divided RNA from about 19,000 or 110,000 naive CD8 cells into five parts and sequenced four. General observations from the study: Identical TCR molecules can share a barcode, and this sharing could underestimate highly expanded clone sizes.

With 6 bases removed from V and 3 bases from J, the gap between germline ends came to 15 bases. Germline V gene lookup returns CDR1 MNHEY and CDR2 SMNVEV (reference sequence). The CDR3 has 14 amino acids. TCRdb called the PCR reads again in MiXCR, with one record for every CDR3 protein. In the table there are around 470,000 distinct CDR3 sequences, 20% to 25% of which are singletons. About this clonotype itself: Its antigen is unknown.

V and J are TRBV27 and TRBJ2-7; D may be TRBD1 (6 bases). The specimen sequenced was naive CD8+ T cells from blood, with Jurkat cell RNA spiked in. Subset indicated: FACS-sorted CD8+CD4-CCR7+CD45RA+ naive T cells. This sequence originates from a human donor in good health. Some libraries in this study had Jurkat cell RNA spiked in. The CDR3 spells CASSTYGTHYEQYF. DNA for the CDR3: TGTGCCAGCAGCACATACGGGACACACTACGAGCAGTACTTC.